The count of the clone carrying this T cell receptor (beta chain) is one. As yet, its antigen is unknown. The donors were all Caucasian adults (living in Nashville, Tennessee). The sample belongs to a study of shared clonotypes between healthy human individuals. Study-level information: Two female and a few male donors aged 18 to 49 were enrolled. Points from the study as a whole: Non-shared clonotypes had lower generation probabilities than clonotypes shared by all four sorted-subset donors. Generally, estimated richness proved larger in naive subsets than it did in memory subsets.

The data were produced by immunoSEQ multiplex PCR, yet TCRdb's version contains in-frame clones alone and is incomplete. The data show approximately 2,000,000 clones, with less than 95% seen just once and 0.3% to 0.45% held by the top ten. This CDR3 spans 17 amino acids. V dropped 4 bases and J dropped 5; count of bases not matched to a gene: 15. Germline V CDR1 and CDR2: SGHDN, FVKESK. V gene TRBV14 combines with J gene TRBJ1-1; TRBD1 matches 8 bases. The source material was naive CD4+ T cells from PBMCs. The subset is: CD45RA+ positively selected. The sequence was obtained from a man between 18 and 35 years old in good health. Some clones in this sample may be carry-over from other donors' samples. CDR3 in amino acids: CASSPGTGPTPWTEAFF. The CDR3, as DNA: TGTGCCAGCAGCCCGGGGACAGGTCCCACCCCATGGACTGAAGCTTTCTTT.